This TCR beta chain was profiled in a study of T cells in Graves' hyperthyroidism and ophthalmopathy. CDR3 length: 15 residues. Germline assignment: CDR1 SGHTA and CDR2 FQGNSA. Trimming removed 4 bases at V and 5 bases at J, with 17 bases between. This clonotype was counted only a few times. It was RNA transcripts that yielded the amplified TCR beta CDR3 regions. The TCR CDR3 first-round RT-PCR relied on the HTBI primer set. TCRdb re-called the multiplex PCR reads through MiXCR, storing one row per CDR3 protein. The table has 370,000 or so distinct CDR3 sequences, 15% to 17% seen once. This receptor was identified in a woman aged 18-29 years with Graves' hyperthyroidism that later progressed to Graves' ophthalmopathy. The source material was blood. V and J are TRBV7-2 and TRBJ2-5; D possibly corresponds to TRBD1 (6 bases). The CDR3 region has the DNA TGTGCCAGCAGCTCTGGGACAAGGCCGAGGGAGACCCAGTACTTC. Its protein is CASSSGTRPRETQYF. The complete variable domain, with remaining parts taken from reference TRBV7-2 and TRBJ2-5, reads GAGVSQSPSNKVTEKGKDVELRCDPISGHTALYWYRQSLGQGLEFLIYFQGNSAPDKSGLPSDRFSAERTGGSVSTLTIQRTQQEDSAVYLCASSSGTRPRETQYFGPGTRLLVL.